These 9 T cell receptor beta chains were all obtained from the same sample, sequenced in a study of PD-L1 blockade in urothelial cancer. Method: immunoSEQ multiplex PCR; TCRdb's copy keeps in-frame clones and lacks some. This sample has about 71,000 clones, with approximately 91% found just once. Here the sequenced sample was PBMCs, taken around atezolizumab (anti-PD-L1) treatment. The receptors derive from a man aged 55 to 70 with urothelial cancer.

V gene TRBV29-1 combines with J gene TRBJ1-2; TRBD1 aligns across 8 bases. J lost 0 bases, V lost 5 bases, and 5 bases had no gene match. CDR1 is SQVTM and CDR2 is ANQGSEA in the germline V gene. The CDR3 is 14 residues long. In DNA, the CDR3 is TGCAGCGTTACGACAGGGGCGGCTAACTATGGCTACACCTTC. Translation gives CSVTTGAANYGYTF.

The V gene is TRBV27, the J gene TRBJ1-5; 8 positions agree with TRBD1. The junction had 6 bases not matched to a gene; V was cut back by 4 bases and J by 4 bases. Germline values: CDR1 MNHEY, CDR2 SMNVEV (reference sequence). CDR3 length: 15 amino acids. The CDR3 DNA follows: TGTGCCAGCAGTTGGACAGGGAAGGGGAATCAGCCCCAGCATTTT. This codes for CASSWTGKGNQPQHF.

The chain joins TRBV6-5 to TRBJ2-7, with 7 bases that match TRBD2. Germline CDR1 MNHEY, CDR2 SVGAGI. The CDR3 extends over 13 amino acids. V dropped 6 bases and J dropped 5; count of bases not matched to a gene: 7. Written as DNA, the CDR3 is TGTGCCAGCAGGAGGGAGGGGAGCAACGAGCAGTACTTC. Protein product: CASRREGSNEQYF.

The chain employs TRBV28 and TRBJ2-6, with no clear D. V was shortened by 3 bases and J by 0 bases, with 9 bases between the two germline ends. Germline V gene data show CDR1 as MDHEN and CDR2 as SYDVKM. There are 16 residues in the CDR3. As DNA, the CDR3 is TGTGCCAGCAGTTTTGGGCAAACCTCTGGGGCCAACGTCCTGACTTTC. Translation gives CASSFGQTSGANVLTF.

The chain links TRBV4-2 to TRBJ2-2; TRBD1 might be the D (5 bases). The V end lost 1 base, the J end lost 1 base, and 13 bases lay between the germline ends. The CDR3 contains 17 residues. In germline, CDR1 is LGHNA, CDR2 YNFKEQ. In nucleotides, the CDR3 is TGTGCCAGCAGCCAAGCTAGGGGCCAGCAGAACACCGGGGAGCTGTTTTTT. It yields the protein CASSQARGQQNTGELFF.

V is TRBV4-3 and J is TRBJ1-1, with D possibly matching TRBD1 (6 bases). Germline loops: CDR1 LGHNA, CDR2 YSLEER. The CDR3 extends over 16 amino acids. Trimming removed 3 bases at V and 5 bases at J, with 19 bases between. The CDR3 protein is CASSHLSGGRGTEAFF. The CDR3 DNA sequence: TGCGCCAGCAGCCACCTCTCGGGGGGGAGGGGGACTGAAGCTTTCTTT.

The V and J genes are TRBV19 and TRBJ2-5; possibly TRBD2 for D (5 bases). With 6 bases removed from V and 3 bases from J, the gap between germline ends came to 14 bases. Germline CDR1 reads LNHDA; CDR2 reads SQIVND (reference sequence). This CDR3 spans 14 amino acids. This chain's CDR3 is CASSTGGGKETQYF. The CDR3 DNA reads TGTGCCAGTAGCACTGGAGGAGGAAAAGAGACCCAGTACTTC. The full variable domain, in which reference TRBV19 and TRBJ2-5 provide the parts outside the CDR3, is DGGITQSPKYLFRKEGQNVTLSCEQNLNHDAMYWYRQDPGQGLRLIYYSQIVNDFQKGDIAEGYSVSREKKESFPLTVTSAQKNPTAFYLCASSTGGGKETQYFGPGTRLLVL.

The chain joins TRBV10-3 to TRBJ2-3, with TRBD1 matching over 9 bases. The CDR3 is made up of 15 amino acids. The germline CDR1 and CDR2 sequences are ENHRY and SYGVKD. With 6 bases clipped from V and 5 bases from J, the junction kept 9 bases outside the gene matches. The CDR3 reads CAIRDRGIPGDTQYF. DNA of the CDR3: TGTGCCATCAGGGACAGGGGCATTCCAGGAGATACGCAGTATTTT.

The table lists this clone with a count of one. The rearrangement joins TRBV10-1 to TRBJ2-7; 9 bases line up with TRBD1. Germline CDR1 is WNHNN and CDR2 is SYGVQD (reference sequence). CDR3 size: 18 residues. Trimming took 6 bases from V and 2 from J; bases not matched to a gene: 17. CDR3 DNA sequence: TGCGCCAGCAGGGAAAAGGACAGGGGCAGAAGTCGGACCTACGAGCAGTACTTC. This sequence encodes CASREKDRGRSRTYEQYF.